The entry that follows covers one T cell receptor (beta chain) sequence. In the original processing: Counts of nucleated cells, estimated from reference gene primer amplification, were obtained. Repertoires were generated with immunoSEQ multiplex PCR, while TCRdb's copy carries only in-frame clones and drops some. The D gene and trimming were derived from the DNA, and the V and J assignments and clone size from that table. The sample lists fewer than 300,000 clones; under 90% were seen once. This specimen comes from a study of blood T cell repertoires in COVID-19. Study details: COVID-19 samples from acute and convalescent phases originated in the United States, Italy and Spain. Sample material is recorded as cDNA or gDNA derived from T cells, B-cell-depleted T cells, or PBMCs.

The CDR3 is made up of 13 amino acids. Germline lookup yields CDR1 MRHNA and CDR2 SNTAGT. The junction had 7 bases not matched to a gene; V was cut back by 6 bases and J by 7 bases. This TCR came from a woman aged 50 to 60 who had recovered from COVID-19. This chain links TRBV6-4 with TRBJ1-2; TRBD1 matches 8 bases. Sequencing was carried out using peripheral blood. DNA for the CDR3: TGTGCCAGCAGAACCGACAGGGGAGGTGGCTACACCTTC. Its translation: CASRTDRGGGYTF.